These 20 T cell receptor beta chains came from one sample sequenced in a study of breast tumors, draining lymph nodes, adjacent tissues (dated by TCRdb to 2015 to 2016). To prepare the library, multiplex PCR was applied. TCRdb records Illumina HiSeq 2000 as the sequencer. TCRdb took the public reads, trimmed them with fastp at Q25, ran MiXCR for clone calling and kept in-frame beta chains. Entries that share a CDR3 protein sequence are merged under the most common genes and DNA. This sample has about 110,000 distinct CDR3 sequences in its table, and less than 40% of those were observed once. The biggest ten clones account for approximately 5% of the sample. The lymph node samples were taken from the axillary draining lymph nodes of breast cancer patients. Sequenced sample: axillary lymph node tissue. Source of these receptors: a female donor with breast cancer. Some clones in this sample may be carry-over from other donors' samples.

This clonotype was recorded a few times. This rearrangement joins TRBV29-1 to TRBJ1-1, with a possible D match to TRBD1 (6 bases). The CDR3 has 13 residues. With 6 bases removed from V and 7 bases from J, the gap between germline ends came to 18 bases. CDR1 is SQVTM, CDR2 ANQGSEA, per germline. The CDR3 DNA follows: TGCAGCGTAACCAGGGGATCGTTTGGTGAAGCTTTCTTT. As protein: CSVTRGSFGEAFF.

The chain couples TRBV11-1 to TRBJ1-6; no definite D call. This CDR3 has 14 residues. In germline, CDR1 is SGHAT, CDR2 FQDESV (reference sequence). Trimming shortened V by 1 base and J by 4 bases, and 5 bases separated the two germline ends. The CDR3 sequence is CASSLGGYNSPLHF. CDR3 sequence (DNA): TGTGCCAGCAGCTTAGGGGGATATAATTCACCCCTCCACTTT. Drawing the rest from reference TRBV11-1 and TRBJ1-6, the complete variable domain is EAEVAQSPRYKITEKSQAVAFWCDPISGHATLYWYRQILGQGPELLVQFQDESVVDDSQLPKDRFSAERLKGVDSTLKIQPAELGDSAMYLCASSLGGYNSPLHFGNGTRLTVT.

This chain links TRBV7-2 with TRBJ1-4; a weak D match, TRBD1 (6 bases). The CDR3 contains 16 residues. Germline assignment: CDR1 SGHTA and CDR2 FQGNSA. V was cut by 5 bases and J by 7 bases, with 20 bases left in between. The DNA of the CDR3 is TGTGCCAGCAGCACCGGGATCACAGGGTTGGGTGAAAAACTGTTTTTT. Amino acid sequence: CASSTGITGLGEKLFF.

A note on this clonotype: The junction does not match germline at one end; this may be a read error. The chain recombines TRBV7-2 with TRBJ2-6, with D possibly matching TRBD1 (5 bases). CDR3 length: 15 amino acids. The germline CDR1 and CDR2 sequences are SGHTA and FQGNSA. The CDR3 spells CAGSSDPSGANVLAF. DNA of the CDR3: TGTGCCGGCAGCTCCGACCCCTCTGGGGCCAACGTCCTGGCTTTC.

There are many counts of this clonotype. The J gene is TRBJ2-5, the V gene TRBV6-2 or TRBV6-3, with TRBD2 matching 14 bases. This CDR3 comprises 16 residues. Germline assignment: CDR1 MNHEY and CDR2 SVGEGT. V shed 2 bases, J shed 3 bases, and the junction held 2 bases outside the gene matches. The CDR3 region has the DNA TGTGCCAGCAGTTACGGACTAGCGGGGGGAAAAGAGACCCAGTACTTC. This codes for CASSYGLAGGKETQYF.

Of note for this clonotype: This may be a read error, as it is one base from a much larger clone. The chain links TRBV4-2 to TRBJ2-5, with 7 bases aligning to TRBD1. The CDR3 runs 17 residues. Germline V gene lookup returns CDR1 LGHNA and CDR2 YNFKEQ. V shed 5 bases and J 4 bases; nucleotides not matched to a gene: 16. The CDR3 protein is CASSKTISTGEVETQYF. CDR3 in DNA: TGTGCCAGCAGCAAGACCATTAGTACAGGGGAAGTAGAGACCCAGTACTTC.

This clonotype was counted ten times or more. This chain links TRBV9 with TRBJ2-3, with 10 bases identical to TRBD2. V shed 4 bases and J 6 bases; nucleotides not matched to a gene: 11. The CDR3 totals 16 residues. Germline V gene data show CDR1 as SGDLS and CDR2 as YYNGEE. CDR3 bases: TGTGCCAGCAGCACGAGATCCCTAGCGGGAGTGGATACGCAGTATTTT. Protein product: CASSTRSLAGVDTQYF.

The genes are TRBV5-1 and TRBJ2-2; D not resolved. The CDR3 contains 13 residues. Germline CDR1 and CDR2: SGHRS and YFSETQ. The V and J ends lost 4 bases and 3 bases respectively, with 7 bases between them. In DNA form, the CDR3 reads TGCGCCAGCAGCGCTGTTGACACCGGGGAGCTGTTTTTT. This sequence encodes CASSAVDTGELFF.

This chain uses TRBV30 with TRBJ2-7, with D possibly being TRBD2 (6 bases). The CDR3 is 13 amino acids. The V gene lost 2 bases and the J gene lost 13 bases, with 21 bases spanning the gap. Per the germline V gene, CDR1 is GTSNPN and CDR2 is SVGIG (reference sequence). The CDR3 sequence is CAWSKGSGRILYF. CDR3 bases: TGTGCCTGGAGTAAGGGTTCCGGGAGAATTTTATACTTC.

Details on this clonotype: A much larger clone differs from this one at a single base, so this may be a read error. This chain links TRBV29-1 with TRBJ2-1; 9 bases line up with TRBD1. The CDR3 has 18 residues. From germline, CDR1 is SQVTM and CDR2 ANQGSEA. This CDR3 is CNVEDLRSTGGGYNEQSF. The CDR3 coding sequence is TGCAACGTTGAAGATCTTAGGAGCACAGGGGGCGGTTACAATGAGCAGTCCTTC.

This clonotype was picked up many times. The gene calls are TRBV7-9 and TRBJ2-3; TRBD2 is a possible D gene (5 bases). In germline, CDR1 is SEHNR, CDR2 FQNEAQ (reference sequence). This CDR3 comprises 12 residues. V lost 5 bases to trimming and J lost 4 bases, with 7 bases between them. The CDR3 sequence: CASSPGADTQYF. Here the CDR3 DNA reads TGTGCCAGCAGCCCCGGGGCAGATACGCAGTATTTT.

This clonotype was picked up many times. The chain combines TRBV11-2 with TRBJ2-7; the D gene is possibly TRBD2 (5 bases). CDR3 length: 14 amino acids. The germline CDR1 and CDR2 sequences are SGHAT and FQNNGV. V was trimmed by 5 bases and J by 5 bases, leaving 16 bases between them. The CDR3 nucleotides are TGTGCCAGCAGCACCGTTGACACGCGGGACGAGCAGTACTTC. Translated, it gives CASSTVDTRDEQYF.

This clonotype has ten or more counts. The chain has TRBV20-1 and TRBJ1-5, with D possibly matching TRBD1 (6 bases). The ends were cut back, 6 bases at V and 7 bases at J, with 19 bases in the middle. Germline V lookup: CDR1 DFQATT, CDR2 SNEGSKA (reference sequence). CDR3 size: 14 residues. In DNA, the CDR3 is TGCAGTGCCACAGACGGGACAAGTTTACAGCCCCAGCATTTT. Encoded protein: CSATDGTSLQPQHF.

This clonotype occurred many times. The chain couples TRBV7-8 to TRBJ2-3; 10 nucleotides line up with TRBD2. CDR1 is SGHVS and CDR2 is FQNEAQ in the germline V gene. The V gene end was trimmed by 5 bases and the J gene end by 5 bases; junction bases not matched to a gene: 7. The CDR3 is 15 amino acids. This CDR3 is CASSRAGGPVDTQYF. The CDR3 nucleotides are TGTGCCAGCAGCCGAGCGGGAGGGCCGGTAGATACGCAGTATTTT.

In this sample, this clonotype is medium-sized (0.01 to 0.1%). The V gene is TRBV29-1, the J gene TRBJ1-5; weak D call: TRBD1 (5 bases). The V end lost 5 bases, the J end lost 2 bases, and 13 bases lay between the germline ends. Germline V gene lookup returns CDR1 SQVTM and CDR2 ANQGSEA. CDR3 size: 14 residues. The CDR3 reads CSVNQGSGNQPQHF. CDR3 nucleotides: TGCAGCGTTAACCAGGGAAGCGGCAATCAGCCCCAGCATTTT.

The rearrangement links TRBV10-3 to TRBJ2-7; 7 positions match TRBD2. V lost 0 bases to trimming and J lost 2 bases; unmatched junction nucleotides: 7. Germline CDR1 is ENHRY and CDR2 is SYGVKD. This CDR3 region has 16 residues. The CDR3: CAISESPGLPPYEQYF. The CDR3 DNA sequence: TGTGCCATCAGTGAGTCGCCGGGACTACCTCCCTACGAGCAGTACTTC.

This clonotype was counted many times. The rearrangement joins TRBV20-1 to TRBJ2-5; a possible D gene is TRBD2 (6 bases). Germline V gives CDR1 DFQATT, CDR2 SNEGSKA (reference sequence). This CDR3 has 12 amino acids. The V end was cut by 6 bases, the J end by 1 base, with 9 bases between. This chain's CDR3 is CSAGGIQETQYF. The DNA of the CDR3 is TGCAGTGCCGGCGGGATCCAAGAGACCCAGTACTTC.

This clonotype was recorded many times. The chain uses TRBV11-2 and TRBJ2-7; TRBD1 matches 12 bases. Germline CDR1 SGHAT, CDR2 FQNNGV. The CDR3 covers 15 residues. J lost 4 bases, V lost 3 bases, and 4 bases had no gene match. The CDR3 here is CASSLGQGAIYEQYF. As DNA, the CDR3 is TGTGCCAGCAGCTTGGGACAGGGGGCAATATACGAGCAGTACTTC.

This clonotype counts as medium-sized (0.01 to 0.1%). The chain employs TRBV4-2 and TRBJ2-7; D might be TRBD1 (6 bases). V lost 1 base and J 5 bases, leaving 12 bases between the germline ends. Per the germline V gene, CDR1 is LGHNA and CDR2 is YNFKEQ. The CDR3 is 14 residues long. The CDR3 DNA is TGTGCCAGCAGCCAAGGCCGGACAGCCAACGAGCAGTACTTC. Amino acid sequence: CASSQGRTANEQYF.

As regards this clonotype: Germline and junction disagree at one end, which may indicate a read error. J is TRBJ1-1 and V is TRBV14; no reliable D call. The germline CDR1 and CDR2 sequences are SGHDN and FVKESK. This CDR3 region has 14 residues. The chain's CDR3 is CASSQVRGNTEASF. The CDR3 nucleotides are TGTGCCAGCAGCCAAGTACGTGGGAACACTGAAGCTTCCTTT.